This paragraph covers one T cell receptor beta chain sequence. Its antigen is still unknown. No much larger clonotype is one base removed from it; base qualities were not supplied. Trimming removed 4 bases from V and 4 bases from J; the gene matches leave 7 bases unexplained. CDR1 SGDLS and CDR2 YYNGEE were looked up in the germline V gene. The CDR3, from cysteine to phenylalanine, totals 16 residues. The DNA shown is the 48-base CDR3, in frame from base 1. This entry comes from a study of shared clonotypes between healthy human individuals (dated by TCRdb to the early 2020s). Concerning the study at large: The cohort included three men and a couple of women between 18 and 49 years of age. Per donor, three plates each were used for CD4 naive and CD4 memory, two for CD8 naive, and one for CD8 memory. To estimate repertoire size and how much clonotypes are shared between individuals, the study performed deep sequencing of blood TCR repertoires from a few healthy adults. Libraries were prepared and TCR repertoires were sequenced by different laboratories using diverse techniques, in order to increase sequencing depth and limit assay-specific biases. Leukapheresis yielded between about 0.8 and 9.5 billion PBMCs per donor. What the work shows at the level of the full study, not this receptor alone: Sharing across a few donors was observed for about 5% of naive CD4, 3.5% of naive CD8, over 2% of memory CD4, and 0.4% of memory CD8 clonotypes. Sampling was restricted to blood, and TCR repertoires in tissues likely differ from the TCR repertoires found in blood. Higher generation probabilities were observed for clonotypes shared by all four sorted-subset donors than for non-shared clonotypes. Even with the large sequencing depth, rarefaction of the sorted-subset datasets indicated that sequencing was incomplete. Based on pairwise subsampling, the degree of clonotype sharing among donors was expected to be affected by sequencing depth. Estimated clonotype richness was generally larger for naive than for memory subsets. Because the study included a small number of donors, the genetic and exposure-history diversity represented was limited.

Using the deep immunoSEQ assay, multiplex PCR amplified TCR CDR3 regions from genomic DNA. Extracted genomic DNA from each cell subset was spread evenly across all wells of several immunoSEQ 96-well plates, with each plate serving as a replicate. For sorted subsets, 200 to 250 ng genomic DNA, equal to 30,000 or so T cell genomes, was loaded into each replicate PCR. Purified libraries were quantified with a Qubit 3.0 fluorometer, sized on a Bioanalyzer 2100, and re-quantified with the KAPA Library Quantification kit. A separate single-read 150-cycle Illumina NextSeq 550 flow cell was used to sequence each immunoSEQ 96-well plate. In the original analysis: Because only junctional sequences without quality scores were contained in the immunoSEQ output, filtering matching that applied to full-length reads could not be performed. To assign V/J genes and CDR3, sequences were annotated against IMGT germline references using PyIR, a Python wrapper for IgBLAST v1.9. Reads were filtered out if the reads had weak V/J assignments (E-value above 1e-6), no CDR3, stop codons, out-of-frame junctions, or ambiguous translated residues. V3J clonotypes were defined by identical inferred V gene, J gene, and CDR3 amino acid sequence. The percentage overlap between two repertoires was calculated by dividing the number of shared unique clonotypes by the size of the smaller repertoire. RTK rarefaction, the Chao1 estimator, and Recon v2.1 estimates of unobserved clonotypes were used to assess repertoire richness. For all TCRbeta clonotypes obtained by the gDNA method from a handful of donors, generation probabilities were computed with OLGA. This is the immuneACCESS table as TCRdb keeps it, with only in-frame sequences that have V and J called. A part of the clones is gone; compared with another copy, unresolved V genes explain less than half, and the rest is unexplained. The V and J calls and clone size were taken over from that table, and D and trimming were inferred from the DNA. The sample data list about 600,000 clones, and almost 97% of these were observed just once. Approximately 0.057% of the sample comes from the top ten.

Healthy HIV-negative adults with no recently reported acute infections or vaccinations were included as donors. Every donor was a Caucasian adult residing in Nashville, Tennessee, USA. CD4+ T cells were enriched through magnetic negative selection, after which naive cells were positively selected on CD45RA and the remaining negative fraction served as the memory subset. Blood was obtained by leukapheresis, after which PBMCs were separated by Ficoll-Histopaque density gradient centrifugation and cryopreserved in liquid nitrogen vapor phase. Analytical flow cytometry was used to check the purity and quantity of each magnetically sorted T cell population. From each sorted fraction, genomic DNA was isolated and quantified by UV absorbance on a Nanodrop 2000c.

This clonotype originated in a woman aged 25 to 39 in good health. Sequencing was carried out using naive CD4+ T cells sorted from blood. The intended sense of this specimen's cell subset or site label: CD45RA+ positively selected. The V and J segments used are TRBV9 and TRBJ2-1; 11 bases in the middle match TRBD2. The DNA sequence reads TGTGCCAGCAGCTTACGACTAGCGGGGACGTACAATGAGCAGTTCTTC. Its amino acids are CASSLRLAGTYNEQFF.